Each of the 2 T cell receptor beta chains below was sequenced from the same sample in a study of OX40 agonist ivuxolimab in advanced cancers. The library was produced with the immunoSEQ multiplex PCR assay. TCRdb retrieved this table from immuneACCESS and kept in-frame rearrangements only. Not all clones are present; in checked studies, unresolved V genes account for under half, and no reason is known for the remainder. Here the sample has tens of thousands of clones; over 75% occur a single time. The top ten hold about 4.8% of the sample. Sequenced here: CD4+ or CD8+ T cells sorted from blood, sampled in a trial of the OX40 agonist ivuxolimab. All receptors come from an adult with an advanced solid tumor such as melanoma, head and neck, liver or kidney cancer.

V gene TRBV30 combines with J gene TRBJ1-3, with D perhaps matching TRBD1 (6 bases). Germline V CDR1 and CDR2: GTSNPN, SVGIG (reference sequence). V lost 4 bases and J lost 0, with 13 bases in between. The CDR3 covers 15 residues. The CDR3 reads CAWTNTGSSGNTIYF. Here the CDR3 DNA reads TGTGCCTGGACTAATACAGGGAGCTCTGGAAACACCATATATTTT.

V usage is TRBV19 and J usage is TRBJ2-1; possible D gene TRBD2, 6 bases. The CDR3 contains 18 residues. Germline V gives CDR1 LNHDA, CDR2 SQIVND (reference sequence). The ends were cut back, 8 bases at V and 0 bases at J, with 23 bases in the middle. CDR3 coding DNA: TGTGCCAGTCTCAGACGGGGATCGATCGGGAGCTCCTACAATGAGCAGTTCTTC. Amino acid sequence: CASLRRGSIGSSYNEQFF.